Sequencing of this T cell receptor beta chain was carried out in a study of cytomegalovirus exposure and HLA in healthy donors. As for the study in general: The 120 or so validation repertoires were produced on the same platform as the 650 or so repertoires of the first cohort. This was reported in a later analysis. Regarding the study as a whole: CMV antigen specificity was confirmed in vitro for a few CMV-associated chains.

Profiling relied on immunoSEQ multiplex PCR, and the TCRdb table lists in-frame clones only, not all of them. Counted here are over 150,000 clones, 91% occurring once; the ten biggest clones make up 3% to 3.5%. This clone was counted a single time. Its antigen is as yet unknown. The CDR3 spans 15 residues. After removal of 2 bases from V and 4 bases from J, the junction contained 11 bases not matched to a gene. Germline V gene sequence: CDR1 SQVTM, CDR2 ANQGSEA. V gene TRBV29-1 combines with J gene TRBJ2-7; 7 bases agree with TRBD1. This sequence was found in a woman younger than 35 in good health and CMV-seropositive. Sequencing was done on a sample of PBMCs. The DNA for the CDR3 is TGCAGCGTTGAATATCCGACAGGGAAGAAATACGAGCAGTACTTC. Amino acid sequence: CSVEYPTGKKYEQYF.